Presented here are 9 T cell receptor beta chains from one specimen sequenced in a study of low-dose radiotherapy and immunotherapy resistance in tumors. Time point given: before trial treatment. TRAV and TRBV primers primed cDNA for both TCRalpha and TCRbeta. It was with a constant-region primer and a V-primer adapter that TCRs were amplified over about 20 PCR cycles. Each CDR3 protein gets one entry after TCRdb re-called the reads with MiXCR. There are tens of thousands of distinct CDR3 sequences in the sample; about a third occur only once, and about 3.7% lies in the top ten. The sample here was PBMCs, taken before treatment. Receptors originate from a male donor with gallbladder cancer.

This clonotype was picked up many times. The CDR3 here is CASPRDRGNNEQFF. The DNA of the CDR3 is TGTGCCAGCCCCCGGGACAGGGGGAACAATGAGCAGTTCTTC. The chain employs TRBV6-2 or TRBV6-3 and TRBJ2-1, with TRBD1 matching 11 bases. The CDR3 has 14 residues. The J segment lost 5 bases and the V segment lost 8 bases, leaving 5 bases of the junction unmatched. Germline lookup yields CDR1 MNHEY and CDR2 SVGEGT.

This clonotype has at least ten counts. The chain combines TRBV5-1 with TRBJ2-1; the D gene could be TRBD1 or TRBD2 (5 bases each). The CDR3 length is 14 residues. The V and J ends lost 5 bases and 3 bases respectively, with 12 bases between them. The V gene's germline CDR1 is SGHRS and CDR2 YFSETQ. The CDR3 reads CASRWDDNYNEQFF. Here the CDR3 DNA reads TGCGCCAGCAGGTGGGACGACAACTACAATGAGCAGTTCTTC.

The CDR3 coding sequence is TGCAGCGTTGATGGAGGGAATCCCTACGAGCAGTACTTC. This codes for CSVDGGNPYEQYF. V and J are TRBV29-1 and TRBJ2-7; TRBD2 is a possible D gene (6 bases). Germline CDR1 and CDR2: SQVTM and ANQGSEA. The CDR3 sequence is 13 residues long. The V end lost 3 bases, the J end lost 2 bases, and 11 bases lay between the germline ends.

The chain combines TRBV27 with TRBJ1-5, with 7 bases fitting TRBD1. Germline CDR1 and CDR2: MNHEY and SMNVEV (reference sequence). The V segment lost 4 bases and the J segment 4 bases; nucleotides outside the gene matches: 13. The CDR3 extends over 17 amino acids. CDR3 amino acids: CASSSPGQRRRNQPQHF. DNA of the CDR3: TGTGCCAGCAGTTCACCGGGACAGAGGAGGAGGAATCAGCCCCAGCATTTT.

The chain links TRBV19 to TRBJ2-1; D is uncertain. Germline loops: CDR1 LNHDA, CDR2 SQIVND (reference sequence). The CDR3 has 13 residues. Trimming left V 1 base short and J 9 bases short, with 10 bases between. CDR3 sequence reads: CASSIGAPIEQFF. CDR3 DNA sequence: TGTGCCAGTAGTATAGGAGCGCCAATTGAGCAGTTCTTC.

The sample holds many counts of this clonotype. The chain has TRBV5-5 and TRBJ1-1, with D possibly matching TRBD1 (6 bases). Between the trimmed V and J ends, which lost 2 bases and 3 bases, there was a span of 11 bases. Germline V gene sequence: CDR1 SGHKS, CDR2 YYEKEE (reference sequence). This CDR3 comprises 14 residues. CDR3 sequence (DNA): TGTGCCAGCAGCTTAAGGGGGGGAGACACTGAAGCTTTCTTT. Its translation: CASSLRGGDTEAFF.

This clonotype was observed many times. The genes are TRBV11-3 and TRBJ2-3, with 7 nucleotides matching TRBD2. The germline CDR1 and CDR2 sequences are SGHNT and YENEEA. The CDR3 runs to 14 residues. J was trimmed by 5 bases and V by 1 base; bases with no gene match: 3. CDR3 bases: TGTGCCAGCAGCTTAGGGGAGGGACGAGATACGCAGTATTTT. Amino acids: CASSLGEGRDTQYF.

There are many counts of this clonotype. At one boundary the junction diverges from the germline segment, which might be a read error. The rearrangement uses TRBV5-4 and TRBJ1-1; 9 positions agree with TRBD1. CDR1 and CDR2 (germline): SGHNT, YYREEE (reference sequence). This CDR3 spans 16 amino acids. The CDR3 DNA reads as TGCGCCAGCAGCTTGGGAGACAGGGGGGGAAGAACTGAAGCTTTCTTT. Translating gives CASSLGDRGGRTEAFF.

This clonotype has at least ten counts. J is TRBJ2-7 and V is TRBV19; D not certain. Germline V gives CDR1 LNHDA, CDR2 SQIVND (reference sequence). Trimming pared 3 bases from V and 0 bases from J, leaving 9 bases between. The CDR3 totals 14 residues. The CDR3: CASSIAQNSYEQYF. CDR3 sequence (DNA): TGTGCCAGTAGTATCGCTCAGAACTCCTACGAGCAGTACTTC.